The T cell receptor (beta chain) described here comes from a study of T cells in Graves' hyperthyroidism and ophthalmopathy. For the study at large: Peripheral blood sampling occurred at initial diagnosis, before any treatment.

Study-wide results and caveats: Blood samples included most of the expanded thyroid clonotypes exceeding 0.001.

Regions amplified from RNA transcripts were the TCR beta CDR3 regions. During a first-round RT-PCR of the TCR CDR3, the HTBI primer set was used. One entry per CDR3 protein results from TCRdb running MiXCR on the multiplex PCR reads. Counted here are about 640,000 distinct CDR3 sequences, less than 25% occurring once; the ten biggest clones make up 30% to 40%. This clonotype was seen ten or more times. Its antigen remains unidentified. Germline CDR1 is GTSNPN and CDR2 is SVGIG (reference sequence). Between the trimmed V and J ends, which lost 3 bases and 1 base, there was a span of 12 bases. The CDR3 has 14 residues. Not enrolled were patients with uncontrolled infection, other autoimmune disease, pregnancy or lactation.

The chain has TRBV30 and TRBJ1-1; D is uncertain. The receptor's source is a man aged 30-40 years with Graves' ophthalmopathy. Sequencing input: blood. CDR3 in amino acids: CAWSFPLGNTEAFF. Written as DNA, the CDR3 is TGTGCCTGGAGCTTCCCCCTTGGGAACACTGAAGCTTTCTTT. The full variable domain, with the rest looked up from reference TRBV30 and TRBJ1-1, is SQTIHQWPATLVQPVGSPLSLECTVEGTSNPNLYWYRQAAGRGLQLLFYSVGIGQISSEVPQNLSASRPQDRQFILSSKKLLLSDSGFYLCAWSFPLGNTEAFFGQGTRLTVV.